This T cell receptor (beta chain) was sequenced for a study of human T cells and chemical hapten exposure. Total RNA extraction was carried out from unfractionated whole blood. The library tagged individual cDNA molecules with unique molecular identifiers. TCRdb re-called the reads with MiXCR, one entry per CDR3 protein. The repertoire holds more than 100,000 distinct CDR3 sequences, with over 7% as singletons. Per germline, CDR1 SGHRS and CDR2 YFSETQ. The CDR3 has 13 residues. Trimming removed 6 bases at V and 4 bases at J, with 12 bases between. Sequenced: whole blood. The origin of this receptor is a human donor in good health. Some clones in this sample may be carry-over from other donors' samples. The rearrangement uses TRBV5-1 and TRBJ2-3, with D possibly matching TRBD2 (5 bases). Here the CDR3 DNA reads TGCGCCAGCAAATTTGAGGGTGCAGATACGCAGTATTTT. Translated, it gives CASKFEGADTQYF.